This is a list of T cell receptor beta chains from one sample in a study of blood T cell repertoires in COVID-19. Here immunoSEQ multiplex PCR was the method, and the copy in TCRdb shows in-frame clones only, minus some. The profile covers some 210,000 clones, with 84% appearing a single time and 7.5% to 8% taken by the ten largest. The specimen sequenced was peripheral blood. The receptors here all came from a woman between 45 and 65 years old with active or convalescent COVID-19. CDR3s include the opening cysteine and the closing phenylalanine or tryptophan. A D gene is named only where the DNA matches it firmly. Clone sizes are given selectively: once, few, many, or a class where the clone is expanded.

D gene,J gene,clone size,V gene,CDR3 protein,CDR3 DNA
.,TRBJ1-2,.,TRBV6-5,CASSLGRGYYGYTF,TGTGCCAGCAGTCTTGGGAGGGGTTACTATGGCTACACCTTC
TRBD1,TRBJ2-2,many,TRBV28,CASSPMGQQNTGELFF,TGTGCCAGCAGCCCCATGGGACAGCAAAACACCGGGGAGCTGTTTTTT
TRBD1,TRBJ1-5,.,TRBV4-1,CASSQGGWTGNQPQHF,TGCGCCAGCAGCCAAGGGGGATGGACAGGGAATCAGCCCCAGCATTTT
.,TRBJ2-1,.,TRBV29-1,CSVAWLASSYNEQFF,TGCAGCGTTGCCTGGCTAGCGTCCTCCTACAATGAGCAGTTCTTC
TRBD1,TRBJ2-5,once,TRBV15,CATSRGTGLETQYF,TGTGCCACCAGCAGAGGGACAGGGTTGGAGACCCAGTACTTC
.,TRBJ1-5,many,TRBV19,CASSIARVGNQPQHF,TGTGCCAGTAGTATAGCCAGGGTAGGCAATCAGCCCCAGCATTTT
.,TRBJ1-1,.,TRBV5-1,CASSFGQNTEAFF,TGCGCCAGCAGCTTTGGCCAGAACACTGAAGCTTTCTTT
TRBD2,TRBJ2-1,once,TRBV14,CASSQDPPGLAGLNEQFF,TGTGCCAGCAGCCAAGATCCCCCGGGACTAGCGGGGCTAAATGAGCAGTTCTTC
TRBD2,TRBJ2-5,.,TRBV15,CATSEPLAGGETQYF,TGTGCCACCAGCGAGCCCCTAGCGGGGGGAGAGACCCAGTACTTC
.,TRBJ2-7,.,TRBV18,CASSPQASLSYEQYF,TGTGCCAGCTCACCCCAGGCTAGCCTCTCCTACGAGCAGTACTTC
.,TRBJ1-5,.,TRBV6-6,CASSLDSNQPQHF,TGTGCCAGCAGCTTAGATAGCAATCAGCCCCAGCATTTT
.,TRBJ1-2,.,TRBV9,CASSPHTYGYTF,TGTGCCAGCAGCCCTCACACCTATGGCTACACCTTC
TRBD1,TRBJ1-2,once,TRBV10-3,CAISLLGQDYGYTF,TGTGCCATCAGCCTTCTCGGACAGGACTATGGCTACACCTTC
.,TRBJ1-5,.,TRBV28,CASSSLNQPQHF,TGTGCCAGCAGTTCGTTAAATCAGCCCCAGCATTTT
.,TRBJ2-1,.,TRBV11-2,CASSLTSLVDEQFF,TGTGCCAGCAGCTTAACCAGTCTCGTGGATGAGCAGTTCTTC
.,TRBJ2-1,.,TRBV6-5,CASTERRQGTGEQFF,TGTGCCAGCACCGAAAGGCGGCAGGGGACGGGTGAGCAGTTCTTC
.,TRBJ1-4,once,TRBV5-4,CASSAGTSNEKLFF,TGTGCCAGCAGCGCAGGGACATCAAATGAAAAACTGTTTTTT
.,TRBJ1-3,.,TRBV24-1,CATSDGRRGNTIYF,TGTGCCACCAGTGATGGGAGGCGAGGAAACACCATATATTTT
.,TRBJ1-1,once,TRBV27,CASTPLGEPMNTEAFF,TGTGCCAGCACTCCCTTAGGGGAACCAATGAACACTGAAGCTTTCTTT
TRBD2,TRBJ2-3,once,TRBV2,CASSGEAGGTDTQYF,TGTGCCAGCAGTGGGGAAGCGGGAGGGACAGATACGCAGTATTTT
TRBD1,TRBJ2-7,.,TRBV6-5,CASSSGQEYDEQYF,TGTGCCAGCAGTAGTGGACAGGAGTACGACGAGCAGTACTTC
TRBD1,TRBJ1-3,.,TRBV7-9,CASSLAAGGINTIYF,TGTGCCAGCAGCTTAGCCGCAGGGGGTATAAACACCATATATTTT
.,TRBJ2-1,.,TRBV29-1,CSVIPNTAPYNEQFF,TGCAGCGTTATCCCCAACACCGCCCCCTACAATGAGCAGTTCTTC
.,TRBJ1-1,.,TRBV28,CASSFYRTGNTEAFF,TGTGCCAGCAGTTTCTATCGCACCGGGAACACTGAAGCTTTCTTT
.,TRBJ1-4,.,TRBV2,CASSENRLNEKLFF,TGTGCCAGCAGTGAGAACAGGCTTAATGAAAAACTGTTTTTT
TRBD1,TRBJ1-5,.,TRBV10-3,CAASTGIEQPQHF,TGTGCCGCGTCGACAGGGATCGAGCAGCCCCAGCATTTT